This entry features one T cell receptor beta chain sequence. Its target is unknown. After removal of 7 bases from V and 4 bases from J, the junction contained 12 bases not matched to a gene. The germline V gene has CDR1 SQVTM and CDR2 ANQGSEA. CDR3 length: 14 amino acids. The source of the sample is a study of early stage breast cancer tumors. The assay was immunoSEQ multiplex PCR, and TCRdb's table has in-frame clones only and misses some. The data contain tens of thousands of clones, just over 90% of them seen just once; the ten biggest clones take up 5%. Findings and limits, study-wide: Comparing each tissue with blood distinguished tumor from normal in 14 of 16 patients.

The rearrangement joins TRBV29-1 to TRBJ2-5; 7 bases align to TRBD2. This TCR was sampled from a person aged 70 to 85 with breast cancer. What was sequenced was blood. The CDR3 is CSASQGGGTETQYF. CDR3 nucleotides: TGCAGCGCCTCTCAGGGCGGGGGAACAGAGACCCAGTACTTC.